The clone carrying this T cell receptor beta chain was observed once. Its antigen is undetermined. CDR1 and CDR2 from the germline V gene are SQVTM and ANQGSEA. Trimming stripped 4 bases from V and 6 bases from J, with 12 bases between. The CDR3 contains 12 residues. This entry comes from a study of T cell responses to AZD1222 COVID-19 vaccine. Across the whole study: Whether given at about 4 or about 12 weeks, second doses were pooled.

This table comes from immunoSEQ multiplex PCR, and its TCRdb copy is limited to in-frame clones, with some not included. This table holds approximately 170,000 clones, 85% to 95% found once. Study outcomes and limitations: Sampling that yielded the repertoires occurred only after the peak T cell response.

This sample comprised peripheral blood, obtained on day 0 of AZD1222 vaccination. The TCR originated in an adult in good health. This chain links TRBV29-1 with TRBJ1-1; D is unclear. The CDR3: CSVASVGPEAFF. The DNA for the CDR3 is TGCAGCGTTGCTAGTGTTGGGCCTGAAGCTTTCTTT.